This passage covers 26 T cell receptor beta chains from one sample sequenced in a study of blood T cell repertoires in COVID-19. TCRdb's copy holds only in-frame clones and misses some; the assay was immunoSEQ multiplex PCR. The data contain about 250,000 clones, roughly four fifths of them seen just once; the ten biggest clones take up 4% to 5.5%. The source material was peripheral blood. The receptor set was obtained from a man aged 50 or older with active or convalescent COVID-19.

This clone came up a few times. V is TRBV20-1 and J is TRBJ1-2, with a weak D call TRBD1 (5 bases). Germline CDR1 is DFQATT and CDR2 is SNEGSKA (reference sequence). The CDR3 contains 14 residues. The germline V and J ends were trimmed by 3 bases and 7 bases, with 18 bases remaining between them. Written as DNA, the CDR3 is TGCAGTGCTAGTAGGGTGCAGGGCTCGCGTGGCTACACCTTC. This gives the protein CSASRVQGSRGYTF.

The gene calls are TRBV7-9 and TRBJ1-4; 12 bases align to TRBD1. The CDR3 spans 15 residues. Germline loops: CDR1 SEHNR, CDR2 FQNEAQ (reference sequence). Germline trimming cut 7 bases from V and 5 bases from J; bases unmatched to any gene: 5. The CDR3 DNA is TGTGCCAGCAATCTAGGGACAGGGGGCAATGAAAAACTGTTTTTT. As protein: CASNLGTGGNEKLFF.

The genes are TRBV15 and TRBJ1-4; TRBD1 agrees at 10 bases. The germline gives CDR1 LNHNV, CDR2 YYDKDF (reference sequence). The CDR3 totals 17 residues. V lost 0 bases, J lost 8 bases, and 9 bases stayed unmatched. CDR3 sequence reads: CATSREGRQGAREKLFF. The CDR3 DNA sequence: TGTGCCACCAGCAGAGAGGGGAGACAGGGGGCTAGAGAAAAACTGTTTTTT.

This chain connects TRBV19 to TRBJ1-6; D remains unclear. The CDR3 covers 12 residues. Trimming removed 1 base from V and 10 bases from J, with 5 bases in between. Germline CDR1 and CDR2: LNHDA and SQIVND (reference sequence). This chain's CDR3 is CASSIGGSPLHF. CDR3 nucleotide sequence: TGTGCCAGTAGTATAGGAGGATCACCCCTCCACTTT.

This chain links TRBV19 with TRBJ1-3; D ambiguous. Trimming cost V 4 bases and J 2 bases, with 15 bases left between them. The V gene's germline CDR1 is LNHDA and CDR2 SQIVND (reference sequence). This CDR3 is 16 amino acids long. DNA of the CDR3: TGTGCCAGTAGTACCTCGACATCACCACCTGGAAACACCATATATTTT. Translated: CASSTSTSPPGNTIYF.

V gene TRBV6-2 or TRBV6-3 combines with J gene TRBJ2-1, with 11 bases aligning to TRBD2. The germline V gene has CDR1 MNHEY and CDR2 SVGEGT. V dropped 6 bases and J dropped 0; count of bases not matched to a gene: 4. The CDR3 is made up of 16 amino acids. The CDR3 spells CASSPSGGNSYNEQFF. The CDR3 bases are TGTGCCAGCAGCCCTAGCGGGGGGAACTCCTACAATGAGCAGTTCTTC.

The chain links TRBV5-5 to TRBJ1-2, with TRBD1 matching over 7 bases. V shed 2 bases and J 8 bases; nucleotides not matched to a gene: 9. Germline V CDR1 and CDR2: SGHKS, YYEKEE (reference sequence). The CDR3 runs to 14 residues. The CDR3 nucleotides are TGTGCCAGCAGCTTCGGGACAGACTTATCGGGCTACACCTTC. Protein product: CASSFGTDLSGYTF.

This clone was seen a few times. The J gene is TRBJ2-5, the V gene TRBV5-8; D unclear. This CDR3 has 14 residues. V was trimmed by 0 bases and J by 1 base, leaving 7 bases between them. CDR1 and CDR2 (germline): SGHTS, YDEGEE. The CDR3 DNA follows: TGTGCCAGCAGCTTGGGACTTTCCCAAGAGACCCAGTACTTC. Translated: CASSLGLSQETQYF.

The chain uses TRBV6-2 or TRBV6-3 and TRBJ2-5, with 14 positions matching TRBD2. The CDR3 consists of 17 residues. V lost 5 bases, J lost 2 bases, and 7 bases stayed unmatched. The germline V gene has CDR1 MNHEY and CDR2 SVGEGT. The CDR3 sequence: CASSRTSGGPKQETQYF. The CDR3 DNA follows: TGTGCCAGCAGTCGGACTAGCGGGGGGCCCAAACAAGAGACCCAGTACTTC.

The V gene is TRBV5-6, the J gene TRBJ2-5; weak D call: TRBD2 (7 bases). This CDR3 spans 15 amino acids. The germline gives CDR1 SGHDT, CDR2 YYEEEE. V was pared by 4 bases and J by 5 bases, with 18 bases between. CDR3 nucleotide sequence: TGTGCCAGCAGCAGTCTTCGGGGGGCCGTCGAGACCCAGTACTTC. Translation: CASSSLRGAVETQYF.

The chain couples TRBV3-1 (or the pseudogene TRBV3-2) to TRBJ1-2; 7 nucleotides line up with TRBD1. The V gene end was trimmed by 4 bases and the J gene end by 6 bases; junction bases not matched to a gene: 8. CDR3 length: 14 amino acids. CDR1 and CDR2 (germline): LGHDT, YNNKEL (reference sequence). This CDR3 is CASSRRTGSNGYTF. DNA for the CDR3: TGTGCCAGCAGCCGACGGACAGGCTCGAATGGCTACACCTTC.

The CDR3 is CASSLAGFTYEQYF. The DNA for the CDR3 is TGCGCCAGCAGCTTGGCAGGGTTCACCTACGAGCAGTACTTC. V gene TRBV5-1 combines with J gene TRBJ2-7; D is possibly TRBD1 (5 bases). Germline CDR1 SGHRS, CDR2 YFSETQ. This CDR3 has 14 amino acids. V dropped 0 bases and J dropped 2 bases, with 9 bases sitting between them. Drawing the rest from reference TRBV5-1 and TRBJ2-7, the complete variable domain is KAGVTQTPRYLIKTRGQQVTLSCSPISGHRSVSWYQQTPGQGLQFLFEYFSETQRNKGNFPGRFSGRQFSNSRSEMNVSTLELGDSALYLCASSLAGFTYEQYFGPGTRLTVT.

The rearrangement uses TRBV5-1 and TRBJ2-1; 12 bases are a match to TRBD1. This CDR3 region has 13 residues. Unmatched junction bases numbered 3, after V lost 4 bases and J lost 10 bases. The V gene's germline CDR1 is SGHRS and CDR2 YFSETQ. CDR3 DNA: TGCGCCAGCAGCAGGGACAGGGGGCAGGAGCAGTTCTTC. Protein product: CASSRDRGQEQFF.

The gene calls are TRBV5-6 and TRBJ1-4, with D hard to call. Germline V gene data show CDR1 as SGHDT and CDR2 as YYEEEE. This CDR3 has 15 amino acids. V was cut by 3 bases and J by 2 bases, with 11 bases left in between. The CDR3 bases are TGTGCCAGCAGCTCCTTCGACTTGACTAATGAAAAACTGTTTTTT. Protein sequence: CASSSFDLTNEKLFF. The variable domain in full, with the rest retrieved from reference TRBV5-6 and TRBJ1-4, is DAGVTQSPTHLIKTRGQQVTLRCSPKSGHDTVSWYQQALGQGPQFIFQYYEEEERQRGNFPDRFSGHQFPNYSSELNVNALLLGDSALYLCASSSFDLTNEKLFFGSGTQLSVL.

The chain joins TRBV4-1 to TRBJ1-5; D might be TRBD1 (6 bases). There are 13 residues in the CDR3. Between the trimmed V and J ends, which lost 3 bases and 6 bases, there was a span of 9 bases. Germline V lookup: CDR1 MGHRA, CDR2 YSYEKL. CDR3 sequence (DNA): TGCGCCAGCAGCCAGGCAGGGGTTCAGCCCCAGCATTTT. Translated, it gives CASSQAGVQPQHF.

This clone came up once. This rearrangement joins TRBV7-9 to TRBJ2-7, with TRBD1 matching 8 bases. Germline trimming cut 5 bases from V and 5 bases from J; bases unmatched to any gene: 11. Germline V gene lookup returns CDR1 SEHNR and CDR2 FQNEAQ (reference sequence). The CDR3 length is 15 residues. The CDR3 is CASSPRTGLIDEQYF. As DNA, the CDR3 is TGTGCCAGCAGCCCCCGGACAGGGTTAATCGACGAGCAGTACTTC.

The genes are TRBV27 and TRBJ2-1; TRBD2 matches 8 bases. The CDR3 has 14 residues. After removal of 2 bases from V and 5 bases from J, the junction contained 2 bases not matched to a gene. CDR1 and CDR2 from the germline V gene are MNHEY and SMNVEV (reference sequence). CDR3 DNA: TGTGCCAGCAGTTTACGGCGGGGGGACAATGAGCAGTTCTTC. Its protein is CASSLRRGDNEQFF.

This chain joins TRBV4-3 and TRBJ2-4; 8 bases match TRBD1. CDR1 and CDR2 from the germline V gene are LGHNA and YSLEER. With 1 base clipped from V and 7 bases from J, the junction kept 3 bases outside the gene matches. CDR3 length: 14 residues. The CDR3 DNA reads as TGCGCCAGCAGCCAAGGTACAGGGGGGAACATTCAGTACTTC. Protein product: CASSQGTGGNIQYF.

This clone was counted between two and nine times. The rearrangement uses TRBV6-5 and TRBJ1-6; D possibly corresponds to TRBD1 (5 bases). The CDR3 spans 14 residues. V was pared by 9 bases and J by 7 bases, with 16 bases between. The germline V gene has CDR1 MNHEY and CDR2 SVGAGI. In DNA, the CDR3 is TGTGCCAGTGGGAAGGGGCCAGGGAATTCACCCCTCCACTTT. Amino acids: CASGKGPGNSPLHF.

The chain carries TRBV6-5 and TRBJ1-1; unclear D gene. CDR3 length: 13 amino acids. V was cut by 2 bases and J by 7 bases, with 11 bases left in between. Germline CDR1 MNHEY, CDR2 SVGAGI. The CDR3 reads CASSYGGWGEAFF. The CDR3 nucleotides read TGTGCCAGCAGTTACGGAGGGTGGGGTGAAGCTTTCTTT.

The chain joins TRBV6-5 to TRBJ2-3, with a weak D call TRBD2 (6 bases). Trimming removed 0 bases from V and 2 bases from J, with 12 bases in between. CDR1 is MNHEY and CDR2 is SVGAGI in the germline V gene. CDR3 length: 16 amino acids. For the CDR3, the DNA is TGTGCCAGCAGTTACTCGTCGGCGGGGTTCACAGATACGCAGTATTTT. It is translated as CASSYSSAGFTDTQYF.

The chain combines TRBV2 with TRBJ2-3; 9 nucleotides align to TRBD1. Germline V gives CDR1 SNHLY, CDR2 FYNNEI. Trimming took 4 bases from V and 8 from J; bases not matched to a gene: 7. The CDR3 extends over 14 amino acids. For the CDR3, the DNA is TGTGCCAGCAGTGGGGGACAGGGTGGAGGTACGCAGTATTTT. Its translation: CASSGGQGGGTQYF.

This sequence joins TRBV27 and TRBJ2-3, with 11 positions matching TRBD2. This CDR3 has 14 residues. CDR1 is MNHEY and CDR2 is SMNVEV in the germline V gene (reference sequence). Here the CDR3 DNA reads TGTGGGTTCTTAGCGGGGGGGCGTAGCGATACGCAGTATTTT. It codes for CGFLAGGRSDTQYF.

The CDR3 DNA reads as TGTGCCAGTAGTGATACTAGTGAAGAGACCCAGTACTTC. It codes for CASSDTSEETQYF. V gene TRBV19 combines with J gene TRBJ2-5, with TRBD2 as a possible D gene (5 bases). From germline, CDR1 is LNHDA and CDR2 SQIVND (reference sequence). The V end lost 5 bases, the J end lost 3 bases, and 10 bases lay between the germline ends. The CDR3 is 13 residues long.

The rearrangement uses TRBV7-9 and TRBJ1-5, with D hard to call. The CDR3 covers 14 residues. Germline assignment: CDR1 SEHNR and CDR2 FQNEAQ (reference sequence). The V end was cut by 1 base, the J end by 3 bases, with 7 bases between. This chain's CDR3 is CASSLDFVNQPQHF. The CDR3, as DNA: TGTGCCAGCAGCTTAGATTTCGTCAATCAGCCCCAGCATTTT.

The CDR3 loop is CASRQGRSSGYTF. Here the CDR3 DNA reads TGTGCCAGCAGACAGGGGCGGAGTAGTGGCTACACCTTC. V gene TRBV5-4 combines with J gene TRBJ1-2; TRBD1 aligns across 7 bases. Trimming removed 5 bases from V and 7 bases from J; junction bases left unmatched: 8. CDR1 SGHNT and CDR2 YYREEE come from the germline V gene (reference sequence). The CDR3 has 13 amino acids. The variable domain in full, with the rest retrieved from reference TRBV5-4 and TRBJ1-2, is ETGVTQSPTHLIKTRGQQVTLRCSSQSGHNTVSWYQQALGQGPQFIFQYYREEENGRGNFPPRFSGLQFPNYSSELNVNALELDDSALYLCASRQGRSSGYTFGSGTRLTVV.